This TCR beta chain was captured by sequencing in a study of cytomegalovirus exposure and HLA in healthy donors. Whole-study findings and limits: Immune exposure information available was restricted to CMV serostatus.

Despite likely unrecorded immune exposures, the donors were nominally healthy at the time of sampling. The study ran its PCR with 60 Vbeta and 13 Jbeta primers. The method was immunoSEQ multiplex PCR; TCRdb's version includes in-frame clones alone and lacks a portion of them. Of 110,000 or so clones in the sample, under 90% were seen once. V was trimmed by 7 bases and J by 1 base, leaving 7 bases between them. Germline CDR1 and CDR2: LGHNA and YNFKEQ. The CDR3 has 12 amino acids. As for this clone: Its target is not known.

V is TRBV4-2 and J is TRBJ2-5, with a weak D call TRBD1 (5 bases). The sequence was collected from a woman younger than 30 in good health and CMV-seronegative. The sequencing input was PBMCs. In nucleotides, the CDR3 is TGTGCCAGCATTGACAGCCAAGAGACCCAGTACTTC. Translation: CASIDSQETQYF.